The rows below give T cell receptor beta chains drawn from one sample of a study of T-cell reconstitution after alpha-beta-depleted transplantation in children. TCRdb called the PCR reads again in MiXCR, with one record for every CDR3 protein. The table has 200,000 to 250,000 distinct CDR3 sequences, approximately 8% seen once. Sequenced material: PBMCs, mostly from graft donor cells, taken 180 days after TCRalphabeta/CD19-depleted stem cell transplant. These receptors originate from a male patient younger than 18 who had a stem cell transplant for acute lymphoblastic leukemia, so the T cells may come from the graft donor. Each CDR3 is given without its conserved first and last residue. Fields, in order: J gene, V gene, D gene, CDR3 protein. D genes are given only for firm matches.

>TRBJ2-6|TRBV20-1|.
SARDSSGANVLT
>TRBJ2-7|TRBV12-3/TRBV12-4|.
ASSLSTPNREQY
>TRBJ2-7|TRBV28|.
ASSPRDGSYEQY
>TRBJ2-7|TRBV11-3|TRBD2
ASSLRGTSGGYNPEQY
>TRBJ2-1|TRBV23-1|TRBD2
ASSSVAGELILSPQYNEQF
>TRBJ2-5|TRBV5-1|.
ASSLKRLGYQETQY
>TRBJ2-1|TRBV29-1|.
SAPLGASLGNEQF
>TRBJ2-6|TRBV19|.
ASRDTSGANVLT
>TRBJ1-1|TRBV6-5|.
ASSYRTANTEAF
>TRBJ2-2|TRBV11-2|TRBD2
ASGRMTNTGELF
>TRBJ2-1|TRBV20-1|TRBD2
SARPLAGGAYNDQF
>TRBJ2-1|TRBV6-5|TRBD2
ASSYLLAGPHNEQF
>TRBJ2-3|TRBV4-3|TRBD2
ASSHPKRGKADTQY
>TRBJ1-1|TRBV24-1|.
ATSDSPGSRAPNTEAF
>TRBJ2-7|TRBV27|.
ASSPWVSGTYEQY
>TRBJ2-2|TRBV5-4|.
ASSFLATGELF
>TRBJ2-7|TRBV20-1|.
SARPLDRQTYEQY
>TRBJ2-7|TRBV12-3/TRBV12-4|TRBD2
ASSSTSGVSYEQY
>TRBJ2-1|TRBV6-4|.
ASSFRSGNEQF
>TRBJ1-4|TRBV19|TRBD1
ASKQMGQGKEKLF
>TRBJ2-5|TRBV7-2|.
ASSIAGDQY
>TRBJ2-5|TRBV27|TRBD2
ASRVAGGRGKTQY